Each of the 14 T cell receptor beta chains below was sequenced from the same sample in a study of vaccination effects on CD4 cells after COVID-19. Culture proceeded for 10 days, and CD4+ T cells were then isolated. Which antigens these TCRs recognize remains unknown. Measured with immunoSEQ multiplex PCR; TCRdb has only the in-frame clones, and not every one. The top ten clones hold around a quarter of a sample with tens of thousands of clones, about 72% of them seen once. The specimen comprised CD4+ T cells from PBMCs cultured without peptide, sampled before COVID-19 vaccination. These receptors all stem from a human donor who had a prior SARS-CoV-2 infection.

The chain employs TRBV27 and TRBJ2-3; D is perhaps TRBD1 or TRBD2 (5 bases each). The germline V and J ends were trimmed by 8 bases and 5 bases, with 8 bases remaining between them. This CDR3 has 11 residues. Germline V gene sequence: CDR1 MNHEY, CDR2 SMNVEV (reference sequence). The DNA for the CDR3 is TGTGCCAGCCAGAGGGGAGATACGCAGTATTTT. Translating gives CASQRGDTQYF.

The rearrangement joins TRBV19 to TRBJ1-5; D is possibly TRBD1 (6 bases). Germline V gives CDR1 LNHDA, CDR2 SQIVND (reference sequence). The CDR3 contains 15 residues. V was trimmed by 5 bases and J by 2 bases, leaving 13 bases between them. CDR3 region: CASSPANRGNQPQHF. The CDR3 DNA follows: TGTGCCAGTAGTCCGGCCAACAGGGGCAATCAGCCCCAGCATTTT.

The CDR3 DNA is TGTGCCAGCAGCGTTCAAGCCGCGAGGACCGAGCAGTACTTC. Translated: CASSVQAARTEQYF. The J gene is TRBJ2-7, the V gene TRBV9, with no clear D. Germline V gives CDR1 SGDLS, CDR2 YYNGEE. The CDR3 extends over 14 amino acids. Deletions cut 2 bases from V and 6 bases from J, with 15 bases between. Supplemented by reference TRBV9 and TRBJ2-7, the full variable domain reads DSGVTQTPKHLITATGQRVTLRCSPRSGDLSVYWYQQSLDQGLQFLIQYYNGEERAKGNILERFSAQQFPDLHSELNLSSLELGDSALYFCASSVQAARTEQYFGPGTRLTVT.

V and J are TRBV24-1 and TRBJ2-5, with 10 bases that match TRBD2. The CDR3 consists of 15 residues. The V gene's germline CDR1 is KGHDR and CDR2 SFDVKD. The ends lost 5 bases at V and 2 bases at J; junction bases unmatched: 4. The CDR3: CATSGLAGVQETQYF. CDR3 sequence (DNA): TGTGCCACCAGTGGACTAGCGGGCGTACAAGAGACCCAGTACTTC.

The rearrangement joins TRBV7-3 to TRBJ2-7, with D uncertain. V lost 2 bases to trimming and J lost 2 bases, with 13 bases between them. The length of the CDR3 is 15 residues. Germline lookup yields CDR1 SGHTA and CDR2 FQGTGA. The CDR3 is CASSLRRSGPYEQYF. The DNA for the CDR3 is TGTGCCAGCAGCTTACGGCGGTCCGGGCCCTACGAGCAGTACTTC.

The rearrangement links TRBV6-2 or TRBV6-3 to TRBJ2-3; D is ambiguous. This CDR3 has 15 amino acids. Looked up from germline, CDR1 is MNHEY and CDR2 is SVGEGT. Trimming cost V 2 bases and J 6 bases, with 15 bases left between them. The CDR3 region has the DNA TGTGCCAGCAGTTACCCGGTCGGGCACACGGATACGCAGTATTTT. Its protein is CASSYPVGHTDTQYF.

The rearrangement joins TRBV19 to TRBJ2-5; D is perhaps TRBD1 or TRBD2 (5 bases each). Germline V CDR1 and CDR2: LNHDA, SQIVND (reference sequence). Trimming left V 5 bases short and J 7 bases short, with 17 bases between. The CDR3 consists of 14 residues. For the CDR3, the DNA is TGTGCCAGTAGTCTTAGCAGGGAGATGGGGACCCAGTACTTC. It encodes CASSLSREMGTQYF.

The V call is TRBV5-1, the J call TRBJ1-2; 7 bases align to TRBD1. Looked up from germline, CDR1 is SGHRS and CDR2 is YFSETQ. J gave up 3 bases and V 3 bases, and 14 bases lay outside the gene matches. This CDR3 is 17 amino acids long. CDR3 DNA sequence: TGCGCCAGCAGCTCGAGCTTGCCGGGACAGCATGACTATGGCTACACCTTC. It translates to CASSSSLPGQHDYGYTF.

The chain recombines TRBV19 with TRBJ2-7; the D is unclear. CDR3 length equals 16 residues. Trimming removed 4 bases at V and 3 bases at J, with 19 bases between. Germline V gene data show CDR1 as LNHDA and CDR2 as SQIVND (reference sequence). The CDR3 reads CASSTGRIRSGYEQYF. CDR3 coding DNA: TGTGCCAGTAGTACCGGACGCATTAGGAGTGGCTACGAGCAGTACTTC.

The rearrangement joins TRBV6-6 to TRBJ1-2; D gene unclear. Germline CDR1 and CDR2: MNHNY and SVGAGI (reference sequence). The CDR3 consists of 13 residues. Trimming cost V 2 bases and J 5 bases, with 9 bases left between them. For the CDR3, the DNA is TGTGCCAGCAGTTACGAAAGGGATTATGGCTACACCTTC. This translates into CASSYERDYGYTF.

Turning to this clone: The junction departs from germline at one end; a sequencing error may be responsible. The V and J genes are TRBV30 and TRBJ2-1, with TRBD2 matching over 9 bases. Germline CDR1 and CDR2: GTSNPN and SVGIG (reference sequence). This CDR3 contains 12 residues. CDR3 nucleotide sequence: TGTGCCTGGAGTGTAGGGCGGGGGGGCCCTATCTTC. Protein product: CAWSVGRGGPIF.

The CDR3 DNA follows: TGTGCCAGCAGCCGGGGGACTAGCGGGATCCTCAAGCAGTACTTC. Its protein is CASSRGTSGILKQYF. The V gene is TRBV14, the J gene TRBJ2-7; 13 bases line up with TRBD2. This CDR3 is built from 15 residues. From germline, CDR1 is SGHDN and CDR2 FVKESK. The junction had 8 bases not matched to a gene; V was cut back by 4 bases and J by 8 bases.

This clone was seen only a few times. The chain employs TRBV19 and TRBJ1-5; weak D call: TRBD1 (5 bases). Trimming shortened V by 4 bases and J by 4 bases, and 23 bases separated the two germline ends. The CDR3 covers 18 residues. CDR1 is LNHDA, CDR2 SQIVND, per germline (reference sequence). The DNA for the CDR3 is TGTGCCAGTAGTACCGGGACCGCCGCCGTGGGGCCAAATCAGCCCCAGCATTTT. Residues: CASSTGTAAVGPNQPQHF.

The chain is built from TRBV6-6 and TRBJ2-1; D gene uncertain. The CDR3 length is 12 residues. V gave up 1 base and J gave up 6 bases, with 4 bases separating them. Germline V gene data show CDR1 as MNHNY and CDR2 as SVGAGI (reference sequence). The CDR3: CASSYLFNEQFF. The DNA for the CDR3 is TGTGCCAGCAGTTACTTGTTCAATGAGCAGTTCTTC.